The 8 T cell receptor beta chains below come from one sample, sequenced in a study of radiation and T cells in renal cell carcinoma. As to time point: blood 4 weeks post-SBRT, at nephrectomy. The treatment here: 15 Gy SBRT to primary tumor, nephrectomy 4 weeks later. Profiling relied on immunoSEQ multiplex PCR, and the TCRdb table lists in-frame clones only, not all of them. The table lists roughly 86,000 clones, approximately 80% of them singletons. The starting material was blood, obtained from a patient whose treatment included radiotherapy and nephrectomy. The receptors come from a man aged 50-59 years with renal cell carcinoma.

The chain links TRBV6-4 to TRBJ2-3, with D possibly matching TRBD1 (6 bases). Looked up from germline, CDR1 is MRHNA and CDR2 is SNTAGT. Trimming pared 5 bases from V and 3 bases from J, leaving 12 bases between. The CDR3 is 14 residues long. CDR3 loop: CASSRDTATDTQYF. In nucleotides, the CDR3 is TGTGCCAGCAGTCGGGACACGGCTACAGATACGCAGTATTTT.

V usage is TRBV5-1 and J usage is TRBJ1-1; perhaps TRBD1 as D (5 bases). The CDR3 totals 15 residues. The V end lost 4 bases, the J end lost 1 base, and 14 bases lay between the germline ends. Germline V lookup: CDR1 SGHRS, CDR2 YFSETQ. This chain's CDR3 is CASSQLGRENTEAFF. The CDR3 coding sequence is TGCGCCAGCAGCCAGTTGGGACGGGAGAACACTGAAGCTTTCTTT.

CDR3 sequence reads: CASSRSPTSGTDTQYF. The DNA of the CDR3 is TGCGCCAGCAGCAGGAGCCCTACGAGTGGCACAGATACGCAGTATTTT. The chain couples TRBV5-1 to TRBJ2-3; D gene unclear. The CDR3 totals 16 residues. The V gene lost 4 bases and the J gene lost 1 base, with 16 bases spanning the gap. CDR1 is SGHRS and CDR2 is YFSETQ in the germline V gene.

The chain has TRBV27 and TRBJ2-5; perhaps TRBD1 as D (5 bases). V gave up 11 bases and J gave up 5 bases, with 9 bases separating them. CDR1 and CDR2 from the germline V gene are MNHEY and SMNVEV (reference sequence). CDR3 size: 10 residues. The CDR3 DNA reads TGTGCCCGCTCAGGGGAGACCCAGTACTTC. It yields the protein CARSGETQYF.

The chain is built from TRBV6-1 and TRBJ2-3, with 9 bases that match TRBD2. The V gene end was trimmed by 2 bases and the J gene end by 2 bases; junction bases not matched to a gene: 8. CDR1 MNHNS and CDR2 SASEGT come from the germline V gene. There are 17 residues in the CDR3. CDR3 in DNA: TGTGCCAGCAGTGAAACGGTTTTAGCGGGGGACACAGATACGCAGTATTTT. Its protein product is CASSETVLAGDTDTQYF.

The chain has TRBV18 and TRBJ2-7; 9 nucleotides line up with TRBD2. Trimming took 6 bases from V and 5 from J; bases not matched to a gene: 17. CDR3 size: 17 residues. CDR1 and CDR2 from the germline V gene are KGHSH and LQKENI. As DNA, the CDR3 is TGTGCCAGCTCTCTCTTGGGTTTTAGCGGGGGAGGCGACGAGCAGTACTTC. It encodes CASSLLGFSGGGDEQYF.

This clone was observed a single time. The chain recombines TRBV7-8 with TRBJ2-7, with 7 bases aligning to TRBD2. J was trimmed by 4 bases and V by 2 bases; bases with no gene match: 8. The CDR3 extends over 15 amino acids. Germline assignment: CDR1 SGHVS and CDR2 FQNEAQ. The CDR3 coding sequence is TGTGCCAGCAGCTTATACGCGGGGGTGGTTTACGAGCAGTACTTC. It codes for CASSLYAGVVYEQYF.

The chain recombines TRBV6-1 with TRBJ2-3; TRBD1 matches 8 bases. This CDR3 region has 14 residues. Germline values: CDR1 MNHNS, CDR2 SASEGT. The trim removed 7 bases at V and 0 bases at J, leaving 3 bases unmatched. CDR3 in DNA: TGTGCCAGCACAGACAGGGGTAGCACAGATACGCAGTATTTT. This sequence encodes CASTDRGSTDTQYF.